Listed below are T cell receptor beta chains from one sample, sequenced in a study of response to subunit inactivated influenza vaccine. TCRdb independently ran MiXCR on the RT-PCR reads; one entry per CDR3 protein. The table has 750,000 to 850,000 distinct CDR3 sequences, around a sixth seen once. The specimen was PBMCs from blood, collected 5 to 6 days after vaccination. Receptor source: a man aged 45-65 years who received an inactivated influenza vaccine. Both conserved end residues are part of each CDR3.

cdr3_aa | j_call | v_call
CASDQDRGPTDTQYF | TRBJ2-3 | TRBV2
CASRDSRYSNQPQHF | TRBJ1-5 | TRBV27
CASSVDEGFYEQYF | TRBJ2-7 | TRBV9
CASSLALGGVNTGELFF | TRBJ2-2 | TRBV7-3
CASSLSSRGRVGYEQYF | TRBJ2-7 | TRBV12-3/TRBV12-4
CASSVMPYEQYF | TRBJ2-7 | TRBV6-2/TRBV6-3
CASRIRQGRETQYF | TRBJ2-5 | TRBV6-1
CSASSGHGWDEQFF | TRBJ2-1 | TRBV20-1
CASSLRRGWTDTQYF | TRBJ2-3 | TRBV5-5
CASSLERAGETQYF | TRBJ2-5 | TRBV5-1
CASSLQGKETQYF | TRBJ2-5 | TRBV12-3/TRBV12-4
CASSLRVDQPQHF | TRBJ1-5 | TRBV12-3/TRBV12-4
CASKGLAGGYEQFF | TRBJ2-1 | TRBV6-1
CASSYSPGRVSTEAFF | TRBJ1-1 | TRBV6-2/TRBV6-3
CASSQETGEIYGYTF | TRBJ1-2 | TRBV4-1
CASSSLNTGELFF | TRBJ2-2 | TRBV7-2
CASSFTGRQPQHF | TRBJ1-5 | TRBV27
CASSLGGGRVNSPLHF | TRBJ1-6 | TRBV11-2
CASSFRQGNTGELFF | TRBJ2-2 | TRBV12-3/TRBV12-4
CSAQDTDTQYF | TRBJ2-3 | TRBV20-1
CSGLQGASSPLHF | TRBJ1-6 | TRBV20-1
CSANRGETEAFF | TRBJ1-1 | TRBV29-1
CASSLPSPGTANTEAFF | TRBJ1-1 | TRBV7-2
CASSLSGVGELFF | TRBJ2-2 | TRBV12-3/TRBV12-4
CASSTRASGSMYEQYF | TRBJ2-7 | TRBV12-3/TRBV12-4
CASSLGFLNTDTQYF | TRBJ2-3 | TRBV27
CSARGGSNYEQYF | TRBJ2-7 | TRBV20-1
CASSRTTTTSGTDTQYF | TRBJ2-3 | TRBV7-2
CASSPAYTGELFF | TRBJ2-2 | TRBV5-5
CSGRGLAGRKETQYF | TRBJ2-5 | TRBV20-1
CASKLVADTDTQYF | TRBJ2-3 | TRBV5-1
CASVPGGTGMNTEAFF | TRBJ1-1 | TRBV7-8
CASSFEVSSYNEQFF | TRBJ2-1 | TRBV7-2
CSASPRLAGTDTQYF | TRBJ2-3 | TRBV20-1
CASTLGEANTGELFF | TRBJ2-2 | TRBV28